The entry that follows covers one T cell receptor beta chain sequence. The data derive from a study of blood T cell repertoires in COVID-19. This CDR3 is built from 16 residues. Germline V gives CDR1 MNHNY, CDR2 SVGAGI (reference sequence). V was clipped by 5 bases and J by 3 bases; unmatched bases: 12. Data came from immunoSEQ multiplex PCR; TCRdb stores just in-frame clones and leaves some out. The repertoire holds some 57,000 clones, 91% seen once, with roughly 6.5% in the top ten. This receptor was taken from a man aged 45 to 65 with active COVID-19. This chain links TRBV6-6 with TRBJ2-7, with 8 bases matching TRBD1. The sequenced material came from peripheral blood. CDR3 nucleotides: TGTGCCAGCAGTCGAGGGGACAGGAGACAATTCTACGAGCAGTACTTC. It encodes CASSRGDRRQFYEQYF.